The 13 T cell receptor beta chains below all came from one sample that was sequenced in a study of T cell repertoires in cytomegalovirus infection. One entry per CDR3 protein, called by TCRdb with MiXCR from the reads. The sample records fewer than 1,000,000 distinct CDR3 sequences, around 30% being singletons. These receptors' targets are unknown. The sequencing here drew on cultured CD8+ T cells from PBMCs, taken from culture after CMV antigen stimulation. The origin of the receptors is a human donor in good health (CMV status not recorded). Some clones in this sample may be carry-over from other donors' samples.

The chain joins TRBV28 to TRBJ2-3, with TRBD2 matching over 7 bases. CDR1 MDHEN and CDR2 SYDVKM come from the germline V gene. The CDR3 consists of 15 residues. The ends lost 8 bases at V and 2 bases at J; junction bases unmatched: 10. The CDR3 DNA reads TGTGCCAGCTCCCAATACGGGGACTACACAGATACGCAGTATTTT. This codes for CASSQYGDYTDTQYF.

The J gene is TRBJ2-1, the V gene TRBV5-5; D perhaps matches TRBD1 (5 bases). The CDR3 is 13 amino acids. CDR1 and CDR2 (germline): SGHKS, YYEKEE (reference sequence). V was cut by 2 bases and J by 9 bases, with 12 bases left in between. The CDR3 nucleotides read TGTGCCAGCAGCTTAAGGGGATTTAGTGAGCAGTTCTTC. Residues: CASSLRGFSEQFF.

The CDR3 spells CASSFPLVGADAADEAFF. The CDR3 DNA follows: TGTGCCAGCAGTTTTCCGCTGGTTGGGGCAGACGCCGCAGATGAAGCTTTCTTT. The chain recombines TRBV7-9 with TRBJ1-1, with D maybe TRBD1 (5 bases). Germline lookup yields CDR1 SEHNR and CDR2 FQNEAQ (reference sequence). The V end lost 6 bases, the J end lost 7 bases, and 30 bases lay between the germline ends. This CDR3 comprises 18 residues. Full variable domain (outside the CDR3, taken from reference TRBV7-9 and TRBJ1-1): DTGVSQNPRHKITKRGQNVTFRCDPISEHNRLYWYRQTLGQGPEFLTYFQNEAQLEKSRLLSDRFSAERPKGSFSTLEIQRTEQGDSAMYLCASSFPLVGADAADEAFFGQGTRLTVV.

V and J are TRBV6-2 or TRBV6-3 and TRBJ2-1, with 10 bases that match TRBD1. J was trimmed by 0 bases and V by 7 bases; bases with no gene match: 6. There are 16 residues in the CDR3. Germline V gives CDR1 MNHEY, CDR2 SVGEGT. CDR3 bases: TGTGCCAGCAAAGGGACAGGGGACCTCTCCTACAATGAGCAGTTCTTC. This codes for CASKGTGDLSYNEQFF.

This clonotype was seen many times. V gene TRBV6-6 combines with J gene TRBJ2-2, with 15 bases aligning to TRBD2. The CDR3 is 16 residues long. Germline CDR1 MNHNY, CDR2 SVGAGI (reference sequence). V was pared by 6 bases and J by 4 bases, with 3 bases of the junction left unmatched. The CDR3 DNA is TGTGCCAGCAGCCTGGGACTAGCGGGGGGCACCGGGGAGCTGTTTTTT. Translated: CASSLGLAGGTGELFF.

The gene calls are TRBV4-1 and TRBJ2-1; no clear D. Trimming left V 5 bases short and J 4 bases short, with 9 bases between. Germline values: CDR1 MGHRA, CDR2 YSYEKL. This CDR3 contains 13 residues. CDR3 amino acids: CASSVSDYNEQFF. The CDR3 DNA follows: TGCGCCAGCAGCGTTTCAGATTACAATGAGCAGTTCTTC.

The J gene is TRBJ1-4, the V gene TRBV7-8; D unresolved. The CDR3 has 14 residues. V was shortened by 4 bases and J by 8 bases, with 14 bases between the two germline ends. CDR1 and CDR2 (germline): SGHVS, FQNEAQ. CDR3 loop: CASSWMGLGEKLFF. The CDR3 nucleotides are TGTGCCAGCAGCTGGATGGGGTTAGGGGAAAAACTGTTTTTT.

The chain carries TRBV5-1 and TRBJ1-6, with 7 bases aligning to TRBD1. Germline trimming cut 4 bases from V and 6 bases from J; bases unmatched to any gene: 10. Germline V gene lookup returns CDR1 SGHRS and CDR2 YFSETQ. CDR3 length: 16 amino acids. The CDR3 DNA sequence: TGCGCCAGCAGCCTATGGGACAGCACGGGTAATTCACCCCTCCACTTT. Translated: CASSLWDSTGNSPLHF.

This chain joins TRBV27 and TRBJ2-3, with 9 bases that match TRBD1. J was trimmed by 2 bases and V by 10 bases; bases with no gene match: 7. Germline loops: CDR1 MNHEY, CDR2 SMNVEV (reference sequence). This CDR3 has 14 residues. The CDR3 sequence: CATSGTGLTDTQYF. The CDR3 nucleotides are TGTGCCACCTCCGGGACAGGGCTCACAGATACGCAGTATTTT.

The chain carries TRBV5-6 and TRBJ1-2; weak D call: TRBD1 (5 bases). Trimming took off 4 bases at V and 7 bases at J, with 17 bases between the two ends. Looked up from germline, CDR1 is SGHDT and CDR2 is YYEEEE. The CDR3 loop spans 14 amino acids. The CDR3 sequence is CASSPGPPGPGYTF. For the CDR3, the DNA is TGTGCCAGCAGCCCGGGACCCCCAGGCCCTGGCTACACCTTC.

This clonotype showed up many times. The chain employs TRBV12-3 or TRBV12-4 and TRBJ1-1, with D possibly matching TRBD1 (5 bases). This CDR3 has 13 amino acids. V lost 3 bases and J lost 2, with 7 bases in between. CDR3 sequence reads: CASSFGANTEAFF. For the CDR3, the DNA is TGTGCCAGCAGTTTTGGGGCCAACACTGAAGCTTTCTTT.

The chain links TRBV4-1 to TRBJ1-5; perhaps TRBD1 as D (6 bases). Looked up from germline, CDR1 is MGHRA and CDR2 is YSYEKL. With 6 bases removed from V and 5 bases from J, the gap between germline ends came to 11 bases. This CDR3 is 13 amino acids long. The CDR3 coding sequence is TGCGCCAGCAGGGGAGGGGGTCATCAGCCCCAGCATTTT. Its protein product is CASRGGGHQPQHF.

The CDR3 region is CASKGLRATDTQYF. The CDR3, as DNA: TGTGCCAGTAAGGGACTTAGAGCCACAGATACGCAGTATTTT. The rearrangement links TRBV27 to TRBJ2-3; weak D call: TRBD2 (6 bases). This CDR3 contains 14 residues. Germline values: CDR1 MNHEY, CDR2 SMNVEV (reference sequence). With 9 bases removed from V and 2 bases from J, the gap between germline ends came to 15 bases.